The next 20 T cell receptor beta chains were all read from a single sample in a study of response to subunit inactivated influenza vaccine. TCRdb redid the calling of the RT-PCR reads with MiXCR, one entry per CDR3 protein. The top ten clones hold 2.5% to 3.5% of a sample with 500,000 or so distinct CDR3 sequences, about 15% of them seen once. Sequences were derived from CD4+ T cells sorted from PBMCs, sampled less than 30 months after vaccination. The origin of the receptors is a man between 50 and 70 years old who received an inactivated influenza vaccine.

The chain is built from TRBV28 and TRBJ1-6, with 7 bases that match TRBD1. CDR3 size: 14 residues. Per germline, CDR1 MDHEN and CDR2 SYDVKM. V was pared by 8 bases and J by 9 bases, with 10 bases of the junction left unmatched. This CDR3 reads CASRTGVYLSPLHF. For the CDR3, the DNA is TGTGCCAGCCGAACAGGGGTCTATCTTTCACCCCTCCACTTT.

This clonotype was found many times. This rearrangement joins TRBV29-1 to TRBJ2-2, with D perhaps TRBD2 (5 bases). Per germline, CDR1 SQVTM and CDR2 ANQGSEA. This CDR3 has 12 amino acids. With 6 bases removed from V and 7 bases from J, the gap between germline ends came to 12 bases. In DNA form, the CDR3 reads TGCAGCGTCTTTGACGCGGGCGGGGAGCTGTTTTTT. Translated, it gives CSVFDAGGELFF.

The chain employs TRBV21-1 and TRBJ2-2; no check of the table's D call, TRBD1, against the DNA was made. TRBV21-1 constitutes a pseudogene. The CDR3 sequence is 14 residues long. In nucleotides, the CDR3 is TGTGCCAGCGCTTTAACAGGGGGCTCCGGGGAGCTGTTTTTT. It encodes CASALTGGSGELFF.

The sample holds many counts of this clonotype. CDR3: CSARGTANEKLFF. Written as DNA, the CDR3 is TGCAGTGCTAGAGGGACAGCTAATGAAAAACTGTTTTTT. The chain employs TRBV20-1 and TRBJ1-4, with D possibly matching TRBD1 (6 bases). This CDR3 spans 13 amino acids. Trimming removed 1 base at V and 3 bases at J, with 6 bases between. Germline V CDR1 and CDR2: DFQATT, SNEGSKA (reference sequence).

This clonotype was observed a few times. The rearrangement uses TRBV19 and TRBJ2-7; the match to TRBD1 covers 8 bases. This CDR3 contains 14 residues. V lost 1 base, J lost 4 bases, and 3 bases stayed unmatched. Germline CDR1 and CDR2: LNHDA and SQIVND (reference sequence). This CDR3 reads CASSIGTGRYEQYF. The CDR3 bases are TGTGCCAGTAGTATAGGGACAGGGAGATACGAGCAGTACTTC.

This clonotype was picked up a small number of times. The chain recombines TRBV4-2 with TRBJ1-5, with a possible D match to TRBD1 (5 bases). Germline loops: CDR1 LGHNA, CDR2 YNFKEQ. V lost 8 bases to trimming and J lost 5 bases, with 13 bases between them. This CDR3 has 13 residues. CDR3 protein: CASAAGGDQPQHF. The CDR3 DNA follows: TGTGCCAGCGCTGCCGGGGGGGATCAGCCCCAGCATTTT.

This clonotype was found many times. V usage is TRBV7-2 and J usage is TRBJ2-1; 9 bases line up with TRBD2. V gave up 4 bases and J gave up 2 bases; unmatched junction bases: 6. The CDR3 is 16 residues long. The germline V gene has CDR1 SGHTA and CDR2 FQGNSA. The CDR3 here is CASSSRRGRAYNEQFF. The CDR3 bases are TGTGCCAGCAGCTCCCGGCGCGGGAGGGCCTACAATGAGCAGTTCTTC.

The chain employs TRBV12-3 or TRBV12-4 and TRBJ2-7; possibly TRBD1 or TRBD2 for D (6 bases each). This CDR3 has 15 residues. Trimming left V 7 bases short and J 3 bases short, with 19 bases between. In DNA, the CDR3 is TGTGCCAGCACTCCATCCGTGGGGGGCCACTACGAGCAGTACTTC. Translation gives CASTPSVGGHYEQYF.

This clonotype has a handful of counts. This chain uses TRBV20-1 with TRBJ2-5, with D tentatively TRBD2 (5 bases). The V end was cut by 5 bases, the J end by 4 bases, with 20 bases between. Germline V lookup: CDR1 DFQATT, CDR2 SNEGSKA (reference sequence). This CDR3 is built from 15 residues. CDR3 sequence: CSAGLRSRAPETQYF. Written as DNA, the CDR3 is TGCAGTGCTGGCTTGAGATCGAGGGCCCCAGAGACCCAGTACTTC.

A few counts support this clonotype. The CDR3 loop reads CASSRGGHLLNTEAFF. Written as DNA, the CDR3 is TGTGCCAGCAGTAGAGGGGGACACCTACTGAACACTGAAGCTTTCTTT. V and J are TRBV6-2 or TRBV6-3 and TRBJ1-1; tentative D call: TRBD1 (6 bases). From germline, CDR1 is MNHEY and CDR2 SVGEGT. The CDR3 covers 16 residues. V shed 5 bases and J shed 0 bases, with 16 bases lying between them.

V and J are TRBV7-2 and TRBJ2-2; D gene ambiguous. The CDR3 is 12 residues long. V was trimmed by 1 base and J by 9 bases, leaving 6 bases between them. Germline V lookup: CDR1 SGHTA, CDR2 FQGNSA. CDR3 residues: CASSLVGWELFF. The CDR3 DNA follows: TGTGCCAGCAGCTTAGTCGGGTGGGAGCTGTTTTTT.

V gene TRBV18 combines with J gene TRBJ1-1; D ambiguous. There are 12 residues in the CDR3. V lost 6 bases, J lost 11 bases, and 16 bases lay in between. From germline, CDR1 is KGHSH and CDR2 LQKENI. The CDR3 DNA reads as TGTGCCAGCTCCCCCGATCAGACAAGGGCTTTCTTT. It yields the protein CASSPDQTRAFF.

The gene calls are TRBV28 and TRBJ2-1; 8 bases match TRBD1. After removal of 5 bases from V and 8 bases from J, the junction contained 11 bases not matched to a gene. Per the germline V gene, CDR1 is MDHEN and CDR2 is SYDVKM. This CDR3 has 15 amino acids. The CDR3 region is CASSTWTGTGDEQFF. The CDR3, as DNA: TGTGCCAGCAGTACATGGACAGGGACGGGGGATGAGCAGTTCTTC.

This clonotype was recorded a few times. CDR3: CASSQDAGGYETQYF. CDR3 DNA sequence: TGTGCCAGCAGCCAAGATGCGGGGGGCTACGAGACCCAGTACTTC. The V call is TRBV4-2, the J call TRBJ2-5; TRBD2 matches 8 bases. Germline V gene data show CDR1 as LGHNA and CDR2 as YNFKEQ. Trimming took 0 bases from V and 5 from J; bases not matched to a gene: 5. The CDR3 loop spans 15 amino acids.

CDR3 sequence reads: CATSSLDRLRNPGELFF. The DNA of the CDR3 is TGTGCCACCAGCAGTCTCGACAGGCTCCGAAACCCCGGGGAGCTGTTTTTT. The rearrangement uses TRBV15 and TRBJ2-2, with D possibly matching TRBD1 (6 bases). V gave up 3 bases and J gave up 6 bases, with 20 bases separating them. The length of the CDR3 is 17 residues. Germline loops: CDR1 LNHNV, CDR2 YYDKDF (reference sequence).

The V call is TRBV20-1, the J call TRBJ1-4, with D possibly TRBD1 on 5 matching bases. Trimming cost V 6 bases and J 4 bases, with 18 bases left between them. This CDR3 has 15 residues. Germline-derived CDR1 and CDR2 are DFQATT and SNEGSKA (reference sequence). Here the CDR3 DNA reads TGCAGTGCCAAAGGGGAGTTACCCTTTAATGAAAAACTGTTTTTT. As protein: CSAKGELPFNEKLFF.

V usage is TRBV7-9 and J usage is TRBJ2-1; 7 positions match TRBD2. Germline CDR1 SEHNR, CDR2 FQNEAQ (reference sequence). This CDR3 has 16 residues. After removal of 5 bases from V and 4 bases from J, the junction contained 11 bases not matched to a gene. The CDR3 here is CASSPWAGERYNEQFF. The CDR3 DNA follows: TGTGCCAGCAGCCCTTGGGCGGGAGAGAGGTACAATGAGCAGTTCTTC.

The rearrangement links TRBV20-1 to TRBJ2-3; D tentatively fits TRBD1 or TRBD2 (6 bases each). The CDR3 spans 13 residues. V was pared by 4 bases and J by 5 bases, with 13 bases between. Germline lookup yields CDR1 DFQATT and CDR2 SNEGSKA (reference sequence). This CDR3 is CSAKGGPGDTQYF. For the CDR3, the DNA is TGCAGTGCTAAAGGGGGGCCCGGAGATACGCAGTATTTT.

This clonotype was seen at least ten times. The chain employs TRBV6-6 and TRBJ2-1; no reliable D call. The CDR3 totals 12 residues. CDR1 is MNHNY, CDR2 SVGAGI, per germline (reference sequence). V lost 6 bases and J lost 6, with 9 bases in between. The CDR3 reads CASSLGTNEQFF. The CDR3, as DNA: TGTGCCAGCAGCCTAGGCACCAATGAGCAGTTCTTC.

The chain is built from TRBV10-3 and TRBJ2-3, with D perhaps being TRBD1 or TRBD2 (5 bases each). CDR3 length equals 13 residues. V was shortened by 5 bases and J by 6 bases, with 12 bases between the two germline ends. The V gene's germline CDR1 is ENHRY and CDR2 SYGVKD. The CDR3 DNA follows: TGTGCCATCAGTCGGGACCTTAAGGATACGCAGTATTTT. It is translated as CAISRDLKDTQYF.